The rows below give T cell receptor beta chains drawn from one sample of a study of blood T cell repertoires in COVID-19. The assay was immunoSEQ multiplex PCR, and TCRdb's table has in-frame clones only and misses some. Of roughly 350,000 clones listed, roughly 88% are singletons. Sequenced input: peripheral blood. The receptors were sampled from a woman in her fifties or sixties with active or convalescent COVID-19. The CDR3 runs from the conserved cysteine through the conserved F or W. The D gene is left open where the match is weak. The size entry is marked missing in some rows and otherwise reads once, few, many or a size class.

abundance,j_gene,v_gene,d_gene,CDR3nt,CDR3aa
.,TRBJ1-1,TRBV7-8,.,TGTGCCAGCAGCTTATGGGAGGGTATGAACACTGAAGCTTTCTTT,CASSLWEGMNTEAFF
.,TRBJ1-2,TRBV4-3,TRBD1,TGCGCCAGCAGCCCAGGGACAGCGACGTCCTATGGCTACACCTTC,CASSPGTATSYGYTF
.,TRBJ2-6,TRBV2,.,TGTGCCAGCAGTGAGGGACACCTCTCTGGGGCCAACGTCCTGACTTTC,CASSEGHLSGANVLTF
.,TRBJ1-1,TRBV19,TRBD1,TGTGCCAGTAGTCTCTCGTTAACCGGGACAGTGAACACTGAAGCTTTCTTT,CASSLSLTGTVNTEAFF
.,TRBJ2-2,TRBV6-5,TRBD2,TGTGCCAGCAGCGGTAGCGGGGTGAACACCGGGGAGCTGTTTTTT,CASSGSGVNTGELFF
.,TRBJ2-7,TRBV6-5,TRBD1,TGTGCCAGCAGTTACTCCGGCGACAGGGTTACCTACGAGCAGTACTTC,CASSYSGDRVTYEQYF
.,TRBJ1-1,TRBV7-3,TRBD1,TGTGCCAGCAGCTTAAGCTCACAGGGGACTGAAGCTTTCTTT,CASSLSSQGTEAFF
.,TRBJ2-2,TRBV5-4,.,TGTGCCAGCAGCGATAGATACAGGGACACCGGGGAGCTGTTTTTT,CASSDRYRDTGELFF
.,TRBJ2-7,TRBV21-1,.,TGTGCCAGCAGCAAGGAGACAGGGAACTACGAGCAGTACTTC,CASSKETGNYEQYF
.,TRBJ1-5,TRBV6-5,.,TGTGCCAGCAGACAGGGTTATAGCAATCAGCCCCAGCATTTT,CASRQGYSNQPQHF
.,TRBJ1-2,TRBV20-1,.,TGCAGTGCTAGTCCAGGGCCCTATGGCTACACCTTC,CSASPGPYGYTF
once,TRBJ1-5,TRBV19,.,TGTGCCAGTAGTATGAGGACAGCGACCATACATCAGCCCCAGCATTTT,CASSMRTATIHQPQHF
.,TRBJ2-7,TRBV13,TRBD2,TGTGCCAGCAGCATCGCTAGCGGGGGATTGAGCTCCTACGAGCAGTACTTC,CASSIASGGLSSYEQYF
.,TRBJ2-6,TRBV5-1,TRBD1,TGCGCCAGCAGCATAGGGGGCGCCGGGGCCAACGTCCTGACTTTC,CASSIGGAGANVLTF
.,TRBJ1-2,TRBV4-3,TRBD1,TGCGCCAGCAGCCGACTCACGGGACAGGGGATTAACTATGGCTACACCTTC,CASSRLTGQGINYGYTF
.,TRBJ2-5,TRBV10-1,.,TGCGCCAGCAGCTACCCAGGGAGGATGCGAGAGACCCAGTACTTC,CASSYPGRMRETQYF
.,TRBJ2-3,TRBV6-5,.,TGTGCCAGCAGAAAGGTTGGACAGTCGCAGTATTTT,CASRKVGQSQYF
.,TRBJ2-1,TRBV10-1,TRBD2,TGCGCCAGCAGTCCTACTAGCGGGGGGTCAGTTTCCTACAATGAGCAGTTCTTC,CASSPTSGGSVSYNEQFF
.,TRBJ2-7,TRBV28,.,TGTGCCAGCAGTCCGGACAGACATCGCGAGCAGTACTTC,CASSPDRHREQYF
.,TRBJ2-3,TRBV25-1,.,TGTGCCAGCAGCGCTCGGGAGCTAGCAGCAGATACGCAGTATTTT,CASSARELAADTQYF
.,TRBJ2-1,TRBV7-6,TRBD2,TGTGCCAGCAGCCAAACTAGCGGGAGTGACAATGAGCAGTTCTTC,CASSQTSGSDNEQFF
.,TRBJ1-1,TRBV28,TRBD1,TGTGCCAGCAGTTTGGGGGACAGCTATACTACTGAAGCTTTCTTT,CASSLGDSYTTEAFF
.,TRBJ2-2,TRBV19,TRBD1,TGTGCCAGTAGTATAACAGGGGCGAACACCGGGGAGCTGTTTTTT,CASSITGANTGELFF
once,TRBJ2-7,TRBV7-3,TRBD2,TGTGCCAGCAGCCCCGCGGGGGGGGCGCCCCTCTCCTACGAGCAGTACTTC,CASSPAGGAPLSYEQYF
few,TRBJ1-1,TRBV28,.,TGTGCCAGCATCTCGGTCGGGGGGACGGGCACTGAAGCTTTCTTT,CASISVGGTGTEAFF
once,TRBJ2-2,TRBV19,.,TGTGCCAGTAGTGATAGAACCTGGGGCGGGACCAACACCGGGGAGCTGTTTTTT,CASSDRTWGGTNTGELFF
.,TRBJ2-7,TRBV7-9,TRBD2,TGTGCCAGCAGCCGTGGACTAGCGTACTACGAGCAGTACTTC,CASSRGLAYYEQYF
.,TRBJ1-1,TRBV7-2,.,TGTGCCAGCAGCTCGGACAGGAACACTGAAGCTTTCTTT,CASSSDRNTEAFF
.,TRBJ2-5,TRBV7-4,TRBD1,TGTGCCAGCAGCCCCTTCCGGGACAGGGTGTACTTC,CASSPFRDRVYF
.,TRBJ2-7,TRBV28,TRBD1,TGTGCCAGCAGTTCGACAGGGATCGAGCAGTACTTC,CASSSTGIEQYF
.,TRBJ1-3,TRBV28,.,TGTGCCAGCAGTACTCTGAGAGGGAGCCAGGTTAGAAACACCATATATTTT,CASSTLRGSQVRNTIYF
.,TRBJ2-7,TRBV7-2,.,TGTGCCAGCAGCTTGGTTGGTGGGGGGGCCTCCTACGAGCAGTACTTC,CASSLVGGGASYEQYF
.,TRBJ1-1,TRBV7-2,.,TGTGCCAGCAGCTTAGCAAGTAGCCTAGAAGCTTTCTTT,CASSLASSLEAFF
.,TRBJ2-7,TRBV4-1,TRBD2,TGCGCCAGCAGCCACACTAGCGGGGGTACCTACGAGCAGTACTTC,CASSHTSGGTYEQYF
.,TRBJ1-2,TRBV11-2,TRBD1,TGTGCCAGCAGCTCACCACAGGAGCAATCGGGACAGATTCCCCCCTACACCTTC,CASSSPQEQSGQIPPYTF
.,TRBJ2-7,TRBV30,TRBD1,TGTGCCTGGAGTGTACATGTGACAGGGACCTACGAGCAGTACTTC,CAWSVHVTGTYEQYF
.,TRBJ2-2,TRBV18,TRBD1,TGTGCCAGCTCACCATTCGGACAGGGGAACACCGGGGAGCTGTTTTTT,CASSPFGQGNTGELFF